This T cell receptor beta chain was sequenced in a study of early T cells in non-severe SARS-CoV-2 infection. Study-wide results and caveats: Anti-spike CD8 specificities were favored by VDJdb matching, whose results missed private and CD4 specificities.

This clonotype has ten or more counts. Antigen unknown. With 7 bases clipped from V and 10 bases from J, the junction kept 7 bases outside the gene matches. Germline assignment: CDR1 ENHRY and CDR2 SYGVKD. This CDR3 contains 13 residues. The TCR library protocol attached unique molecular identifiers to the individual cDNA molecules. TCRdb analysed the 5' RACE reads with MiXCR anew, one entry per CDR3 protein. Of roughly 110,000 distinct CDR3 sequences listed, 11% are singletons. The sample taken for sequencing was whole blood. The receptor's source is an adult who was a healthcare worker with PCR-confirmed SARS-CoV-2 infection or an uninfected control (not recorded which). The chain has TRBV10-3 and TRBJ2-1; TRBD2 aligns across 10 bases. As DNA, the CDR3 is TGTGCCATCAAAAGCGGGAGGGCAGGAGAGCAGTTCTTC. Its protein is CAIKSGRAGEQFF.